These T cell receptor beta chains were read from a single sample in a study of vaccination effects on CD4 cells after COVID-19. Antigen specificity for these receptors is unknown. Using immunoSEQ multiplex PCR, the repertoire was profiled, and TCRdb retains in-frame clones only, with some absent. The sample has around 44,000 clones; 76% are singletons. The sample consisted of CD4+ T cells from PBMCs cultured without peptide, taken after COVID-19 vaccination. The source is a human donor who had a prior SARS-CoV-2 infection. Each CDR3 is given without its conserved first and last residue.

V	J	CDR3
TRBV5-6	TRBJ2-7	ASSLNRDEQY
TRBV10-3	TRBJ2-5	ATCRGGAQETQY
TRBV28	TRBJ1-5	ASSPQNQPQH
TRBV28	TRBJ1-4	ASSRTLPDGKLF
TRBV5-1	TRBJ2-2	ASSPSSTGNTGELF
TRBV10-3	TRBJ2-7	AISQGASGTTEQY
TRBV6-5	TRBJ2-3	ASRVGGGVADTQY
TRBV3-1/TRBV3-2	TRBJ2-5	ASSRLAGEETQY
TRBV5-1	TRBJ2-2	ASSLGTGANTGELF
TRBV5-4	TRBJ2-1	ASSPRGRGVAEQF
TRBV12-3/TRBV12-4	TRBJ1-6	ASRGPVEFTLH
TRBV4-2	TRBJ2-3	ASSLRLASTDTQY
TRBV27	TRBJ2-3	ASSWRTSGGLPQY
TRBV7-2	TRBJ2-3	ASRVGGADTQY
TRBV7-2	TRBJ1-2	ASSIGQDLGYT
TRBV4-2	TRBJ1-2	ASSLGISGGYT
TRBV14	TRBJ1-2	ASSQGGYGYT
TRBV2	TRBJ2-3	ASSFSNTQY
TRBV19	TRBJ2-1	ASSMRASLSYNEQF
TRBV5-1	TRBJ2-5	ASSLGDRDRETQY
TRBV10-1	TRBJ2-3	ASGGQGGGRSADTQY
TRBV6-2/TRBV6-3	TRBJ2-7	ASSVQGTHEQY
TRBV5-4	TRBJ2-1	ASSLSQGYNEQF
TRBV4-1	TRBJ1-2	ASSQEWGGYGYT
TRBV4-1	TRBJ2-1	ASKPLGRMDEQF
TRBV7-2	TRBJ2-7	ASSWAGVYEQY
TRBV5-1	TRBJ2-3	ASSLRDRRTDTQY
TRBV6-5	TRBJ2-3	ASSYTGTSNLDTQY
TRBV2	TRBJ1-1	ASSPQGGMITEAF
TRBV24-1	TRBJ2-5	ATSDPGTRETQY
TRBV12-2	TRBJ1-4	ARGDYENEKLF
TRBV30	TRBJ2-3	AWRLAGYRTQY
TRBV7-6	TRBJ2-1	ASSLFGNSYNEQF
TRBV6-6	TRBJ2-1	AIRGIYNEQF
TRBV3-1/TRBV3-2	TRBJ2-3	ASSQVGLAGTTDTQY
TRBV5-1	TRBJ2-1	ASTSTSGGINNEQF
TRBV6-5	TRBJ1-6	ASSYRGFNSPLH
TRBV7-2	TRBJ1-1	ASSLGAAGGRRAF
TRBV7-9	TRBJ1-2	ASSRTVSPNPWYGYT
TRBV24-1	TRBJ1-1	ATSDTASRPDRASEAF
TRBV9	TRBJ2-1	ASSALGLAGGRSSYNEQF
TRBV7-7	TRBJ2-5	ASSPNEGGGETQY